These 15 T cell receptor beta chains were all obtained from the same sample, sequenced in a study of molecular identifiers for immune sequencing clone quantification. One entry per CDR3 protein results from TCRdb running MiXCR on the PCR reads. The sample yields some 650,000 distinct CDR3 sequences, 20% seen once. The sample consisted of naive CD8+ T cells from blood, with Jurkat cell RNA spiked in. The sample's subset: FACS-sorted CD8+CD4-CCR7+CD45RA+ naive T cells. The receptor set was obtained from a human donor in good health. Some libraries in this study had Jurkat cell RNA spiked in.

This chain uses TRBV12-3 or TRBV12-4 with TRBJ2-1; weak D call: TRBD1 (5 bases). The germline V and J ends were trimmed by 6 bases and 10 bases, with 16 bases remaining between them. The CDR3 contains 13 residues. The CDR3 is CASRARVVGEQFF. The DNA of the CDR3 is TGTGCCAGCAGGGCCAGGGTCGTAGGGGAGCAGTTCTTC.

This clonotype occurred many times. CDR3 sequence: CASSQDRGGTGLGYGYTF. The DNA for the CDR3 is TGCGCCAGCAGCCAAGATCGTGGCGGGACAGGGCTGGGCTATGGCTACACCTTC. V is TRBV4-3 and J is TRBJ1-2; 9 bases align to TRBD1. This CDR3 region has 18 residues. The V segment lost 0 bases and the J segment 4 bases; nucleotides outside the gene matches: 12. The germline V gene has CDR1 LGHNA and CDR2 YSLEER.

Many counts were recorded for this clonotype. The V and J genes are TRBV15 and TRBJ1-1; 11 bases line up with TRBD1. CDR3 length: 15 amino acids. The J segment lost 4 bases and the V segment lost 5 bases, leaving 6 bases of the junction unmatched. Germline CDR1 reads LNHNV; CDR2 reads YYDKDF (reference sequence). The CDR3: CATSGDRGVSTEAFF. The CDR3 DNA is TGTGCCACCAGCGGGGACAGGGGGGTAAGCACTGAAGCTTTCTTT.

The V call is TRBV2, the J call TRBJ2-7; D is perhaps TRBD1 (6 bases). Looked up from germline, CDR1 is SNHLY and CDR2 is FYNNEI. The CDR3 is 13 residues long. The V and J ends lost 5 bases and 0 bases respectively, with 8 bases between them. CDR3 amino acids: CASSQGCSYEQYF. The CDR3 region has the DNA TGTGCCAGCAGTCAGGGGTGCTCCTACGAGCAGTACTTC.

This clonotype has a count of ten or more. This sequence joins TRBV7-9 and TRBJ2-4, with a weak D call TRBD2 (5 bases). Looked up from germline, CDR1 is SEHNR and CDR2 is FQNEAQ (reference sequence). CDR3 length: 14 amino acids. V gave up 5 bases and J gave up 8 bases, with 16 bases separating them. The CDR3 reads CASSPTPEADIQYF. CDR3 DNA: TGTGCCAGCAGCCCAACGCCTGAAGCGGACATTCAGTACTTC.

As regards this clonotype: A read error is possible here, since a much larger clone lies one base away. The rearrangement joins TRBV27 to TRBJ2-7; maybe TRBD2 (5 bases). The CDR3 loop spans 14 amino acids. Germline V gene lookup returns CDR1 MNHEY and CDR2 SMNVEV (reference sequence). In DNA, the CDR3 is TGTGTCAGCAGCCGAGGGATGGGAGTTAGAGAGCAGTACTTC. Translated: CVSSRGMGVREQYF.

This clonotype was counted many times. The chain has TRBV28 and TRBJ2-1, with 14 bases identical to TRBD2. The germline CDR1 and CDR2 sequences are MDHEN and SYDVKM. V gave up 5 bases and J gave up 12 bases; unmatched junction bases: 6. The CDR3 is 14 amino acids. The CDR3 DNA is TGTGCCAGCAGTCCCGGGACTAGCGGGAGTGGGCAGTTCTTC. Its translation is CASSPGTSGSGQFF.

This clonotype appeared many times. J is TRBJ2-5 and V is TRBV4-3, with TRBD2 identical over 8 bases. The CDR3 runs 15 residues. The germline V gene encodes CDR1 LGHNA and CDR2 YSLEER. With 0 bases clipped from V and 2 bases from J, the junction kept 2 bases outside the gene matches. The CDR3 DNA is TGCGCCAGCAGCCAAGAAGTAGCGGGGCAAGAGACCCAGTACTTC. The encoded protein is CASSQEVAGQETQYF.

The sample holds a few counts of this clonotype. The V and J genes are TRBV24-1 and TRBJ2-7; D may be TRBD2 (5 bases). The length of the CDR3 is 11 residues. Trimming took off 11 bases at V and 6 bases at J, with 13 bases between the two ends. Germline V CDR1 and CDR2: KGHDR, SFDVKD. The CDR3 DNA is TGTGCCATGCAAACTAGTTCCGAGCAGTACTTC. As protein: CAMQTSSEQYF.

This clonotype has more than one count but fewer than ten. One base away lies a much larger clone, so this may be a sequencing read error. The chain employs TRBV7-9 and TRBJ1-3; D is possibly TRBD1 (5 bases). This CDR3 spans 16 amino acids. Germline values: CDR1 SEHNR, CDR2 FQNEAQ (reference sequence). CDR3 in amino acids: CASSSPGTDSGNTMYF. The CDR3 DNA reads as TGTGCCAGCAGCTCCCCAGGGACCGACTCTGGAAACACCATGTATTTT.

This clonotype came up many times. This chain uses TRBV20-1 with TRBJ2-7; the D is unclear. Per the germline V gene, CDR1 is DFQATT and CDR2 is SNEGSKA (reference sequence). Trimming left V 2 bases short and J 3 bases short, with 11 bases between. The CDR3 is 13 amino acids. The CDR3 protein is CSARSGSDYEQYF. In DNA form, the CDR3 reads TGCAGTGCTAGATCTGGCAGCGACTACGAGCAGTACTTC.

This clonotype was seen a few times. The gene calls are TRBV18 and TRBJ2-1; TRBD2 agrees at 7 bases. In germline, CDR1 is KGHSH, CDR2 LQKENI. After removal of 1 base from V and 0 bases from J, the junction contained 0 bases not matched to a gene. The CDR3 length is 15 residues. This chain's CDR3 is CASSPQRDSYNEQFF. CDR3 coding DNA: TGTGCCAGCTCACCACAGCGGGACTCCTACAATGAGCAGTTCTTC.

The V gene is TRBV6-2 or TRBV6-3, the J gene TRBJ1-1; D is ambiguous. CDR1 and CDR2 (germline): MNHEY, SVGEGT. The V end lost 2 bases, the J end lost 5 bases, and 12 bases lay between the germline ends. The CDR3 loop spans 14 amino acids. CDR3 in DNA: TGTGCCAGCAGTTACGGATGGGTGGGGACTGAAGCTTTCTTT. Translation: CASSYGWVGTEAFF.

This clonotype was seen a handful of times. The genes are TRBV12-3 or TRBV12-4 and TRBJ2-1; no definite D call. V was cut by 8 bases and J by 5 bases, with 4 bases left in between. This CDR3 comprises 10 residues. Written as DNA, the CDR3 is TGTGCCAGCGGAAACAATGAGCAGTTCTTC. Translated: CASGNNEQFF.

The table lists this clonotype with a few counts. The chain links TRBV11-1 to TRBJ2-1, with 11 bases aligning to TRBD1. Trimming took 4 bases from V and 7 from J; bases not matched to a gene: 15. This CDR3 has 18 residues. Per the germline V gene, CDR1 is SGHAT and CDR2 is FQDESV (reference sequence). In DNA, the CDR3 is TGTGCCAGCAGCTGGGGTTCGGGGGACAGGGGGGCATGGAATGAGCAGTTCTTC. Translation: CASSWGSGDRGAWNEQFF. Drawing the rest from reference TRBV11-1 and TRBJ2-1, the complete variable domain is EAEVAQSPRYKITEKSQAVAFWCDPISGHATLYWYRQILGQGPELLVQFQDESVVDDSQLPKDRFSAERLKGVDSTLKIQPAELGDSAMYLCASSWGSGDRGAWNEQFFGPGTRLTVL.